This T cell receptor (beta chain) was captured by sequencing in a study of shared clonotypes between healthy human individuals. Findings of the study overall: The study drew on few donors, limiting represented genetic and exposure-history diversity.

Every donor was a Caucasian adult from Nashville, Tennessee. Partitioning of CD4+ cells yielded a CD45RA+ naive subset and a CD45RA-negative memory subset. It was across several immunoSEQ plates that each subset's genomic DNA was evenly split. Data came from immunoSEQ multiplex PCR; TCRdb stores just in-frame clones and leaves some out. The sample holds approximately 740,000 clones, approximately 74% seen once. There are many counts of this clone. What it binds is not known. The CDR3 consists of 14 residues. Germline CDR1 reads MNHEY; CDR2 reads SMNVEV (reference sequence). V was clipped by 7 bases and J by 3 bases, with 13 bases between them.

The rearrangement uses TRBV27 and TRBJ2-1, with a possible D match to TRBD1 (5 bases). The TCR comes from a woman aged 25 to 39 in good health. The sequenced material came from memory CD4+ T cells sorted from blood. Subset of the sample: CD45RA-negative fraction. The CDR3 loop reads CASKSGLGYNEQFF. The CDR3 nucleotides are TGTGCCAGCAAATCAGGGTTGGGCTACAATGAGCAGTTCTTC.